One sample yielded the 4 T cell receptor beta chains listed below, sequenced in a study of T cell repertoires in cytomegalovirus infection. TCRdb reanalysed the reads using MiXCR and keeps one entry per CDR3 protein. The sample lists 150,000 or so distinct CDR3 sequences, about 20% occurring once. These receptors' targets are unknown. The starting material was CD8+ T cells from cultured PBMCs, obtained from culture after CMV antigen stimulation. Receptors were obtained from a human donor in good health (CMV status not recorded). Some clones in this sample may be carry-over from other donors' samples.

The chain is built from TRBV6-6 and TRBJ2-7; possible D gene TRBD2, 5 bases. V was trimmed by 8 bases and J by 12 bases, leaving 14 bases between them. The CDR3 length is 10 residues. Germline CDR1 is MNHNY and CDR2 is SVGAGI (reference sequence). The CDR3 protein is CASDYPGLYF. In DNA, the CDR3 is TGTGCCAGCGATTATCCAGGACTGTACTTC.

The chain combines TRBV2 with TRBJ2-5, with TRBD2 matching 12 bases. The V gene's germline CDR1 is SNHLY and CDR2 FYNNEI. CDR3 length: 17 amino acids. V shed 0 bases and J 5 bases; nucleotides not matched to a gene: 7. The CDR3 here is CASSEAGLAGYLETQYF. The CDR3 bases are TGTGCCAGCAGTGAAGCCGGACTAGCGGGGTACTTGGAGACCCAGTACTTC.

This clonotype was observed a few times. The chain recombines TRBV10-3 with TRBJ2-1; D perhaps matches TRBD2 (5 bases). The CDR3 sequence is 13 residues long. V was cut by 3 bases and J by 8 bases, with 11 bases left in between. Germline CDR1 ENHRY, CDR2 SYGVKD. CDR3 sequence reads: CAISDSGWDEQFF. CDR3 DNA: TGTGCCATCAGTGATTCGGGGTGGGATGAGCAGTTCTTC.

The chain couples TRBV27 to TRBJ2-7, with D uncertain. The V gene lost 1 base and the J gene lost 6 bases, with 7 bases spanning the gap. In germline, CDR1 is MNHEY, CDR2 SMNVEV (reference sequence). The CDR3 has 12 amino acids. In nucleotides, the CDR3 is TGTGCCAGCAGTTTATTAGGGCGCGAGCAGTACTTC. It encodes CASSLLGREQYF.